The 27 T cell receptor beta chains below all came from one sample that was sequenced in a study of shared clonotypes between healthy human individuals. Assay used: immunoSEQ multiplex PCR; TCRdb lists only in-frame clones, some missing. The sample records around 1.9 million clones, more than 85% being singletons. CD45RO negativity and positive selection for CCR7 defined naive CD8 cells, a population that excluded terminally differentiated effector memory CD45RA+ cells. Sequenced: naive CD8+ T cells from PBMCs. These receptors were obtained from a man younger than 30 in good health. Some clones in this sample may be carry-over from other donors' samples.

The chain joins TRBV11-2 to TRBJ1-1; TRBD1 aligns across 7 bases. J lost 4 bases, V lost 0 bases, and 11 bases had no gene match. Germline V lookup: CDR1 SGHAT, CDR2 FQNNGV. The CDR3 runs to 17 residues. The DNA for the CDR3 is TGTGCCAGCAGCTTAGATGGGTCGGAGGGGGCAGGCACTGAAGCTTTCTTT. Protein: CASSLDGSEGAGTEAFF.

V usage is TRBV1 and J usage is TRBJ1-4; the table calls TRBD1, which could not be checked here. TRBV1 is annotated as a pseudogene. The CDR3 consists of 18 residues. For the CDR3, the DNA is TGCACCAGCAGCCAAGGAGGGGGAAACCGGACAACTAATGAAAAACTGTTTTTT. Residues: CTSSQGGGNRTTNEKLFF.

In its sample, this clone was seen once. This chain joins TRBV7-3 and TRBJ2-3; D is unresolved. This CDR3 is built from 16 residues. Trimming cost V 4 bases and J 0 bases, with 14 bases left between them. The germline V gene encodes CDR1 SGHTA and CDR2 FQGTGA. Written as DNA, the CDR3 is TGTGCCAGCAGCTCCACTACAGACCTTAGCACAGATACGCAGTATTTT. This translates into CASSSTTDLSTDTQYF.

As for this clone: Other DNA sequences within the sample encode an identical CDR3. CDR3 nucleotides: TGTGCCAGCAGCCTGGGGGGAGGAACTGAAGCTTTCTTT. The encoded protein is CASSLGGGTEAFF. This sequence joins TRBV7-9 and TRBJ1-1, with D perhaps matching TRBD1 (5 bases). Per the germline V gene, CDR1 is SEHNR and CDR2 is FQNEAQ (reference sequence). The CDR3 spans 13 residues. Trimming left V 5 bases short and J 5 bases short, with 12 bases between.

V usage is TRBV27 and J usage is TRBJ1-6; D uncertain. Germline V lookup: CDR1 MNHEY, CDR2 SMNVEV (reference sequence). The ends were cut back, 2 bases at V and 9 bases at J, with 11 bases in the middle. The CDR3 is 14 amino acids. For the CDR3, the DNA is TGTGCCAGCAGTTTACTAGGGAAGGGTTCACCCCTCCACTTT. It yields the protein CASSLLGKGSPLHF.

The chain links TRBV14 to TRBJ2-1; weak D call: TRBD1 (6 bases). CDR3 length equals 13 residues. The germline gives CDR1 SGHDN, CDR2 FVKESK. Trimming took off 3 bases at V and 12 bases at J, with 15 bases between the two ends. The CDR3 sequence: CASSHLTARGQFF. The DNA of the CDR3 is TGTGCCAGCAGCCACCTTACGGCCAGGGGGCAGTTCTTC.

The chain couples TRBV5-1 to TRBJ2-5; D gene unclear. Per germline, CDR1 SGHRS and CDR2 YFSETQ. There are 13 residues in the CDR3. V shed 6 bases and J shed 5 bases, with 14 bases lying between them. This chain's CDR3 is CASTRSIVETQYF. CDR3 DNA sequence: TGCGCCAGCACCCGGTCTATTGTGGAGACCCAGTACTTC.

CDR3 nucleotide sequence: TGTGCCAGCAGCCGCTTGGAACATAGGAACGAGCAGTACTTC. Translating gives CASSRLEHRNEQYF. V is TRBV27 and J is TRBJ2-7, with no clear D. This CDR3 is 14 amino acids long. V was clipped by 6 bases and J by 5 bases, with 17 bases between them. CDR1 is MNHEY, CDR2 SMNVEV, per germline (reference sequence).

The chain couples TRBV13 to TRBJ2-7, with a possible D match to TRBD1 (6 bases). This CDR3 has 13 residues. V lost 1 base and J 3 bases, leaving 7 bases between the germline ends. Germline lookup yields CDR1 PRHDT and CDR2 FYEKMQ (reference sequence). The DNA of the CDR3 is TGTGCCAGCAGCTTAGTAGGGGGCTACGAGCAGTACTTC. This sequence encodes CASSLVGGYEQYF.

This clone was counted between two and nine times. CDR3 sequence: CAIRTGVQSYEQYF. Here the CDR3 DNA reads TGTGCCATCAGAACAGGGGTACAGAGCTACGAGCAGTACTTC. This chain joins TRBV10-3 and TRBJ2-7; 7 positions match TRBD1. There are 14 residues in the CDR3. Per germline, CDR1 ENHRY and CDR2 SYGVKD. The J segment lost 3 bases and the V segment lost 6 bases, leaving 8 bases of the junction unmatched.

The chain links TRBV28 to TRBJ1-5; the match to TRBD1 covers 9 bases. This CDR3 is 15 amino acids long. The ends lost 2 bases at V and 4 bases at J; junction bases unmatched: 3. The germline V gene has CDR1 MDHEN and CDR2 SYDVKM. Here the CDR3 DNA reads TGTGCCAGCAGTTTAGAACAGGGGGCAAATCAGCCCCAGCATTTT. This codes for CASSLEQGANQPQHF.

The chain has TRBV28 and TRBJ2-3; TRBD2 might be the D (5 bases). Per the germline V gene, CDR1 is MDHEN and CDR2 is SYDVKM. Trimming took off 3 bases at V and 2 bases at J, with 9 bases between the two ends. This CDR3 has 14 residues. The CDR3 sequence is CASSLEAYTDTQYF. The CDR3 DNA sequence: TGTGCCAGCAGTTTGGAGGCATACACAGATACGCAGTATTTT.

The chain combines TRBV6-1 with TRBJ1-2, with D uncertain. Germline V gene sequence: CDR1 MNHNS, CDR2 SASEGT. The CDR3 is 17 residues long. V was pared by 3 bases and J by 0 bases, with 17 bases between. In nucleotides, the CDR3 is TGTGCCAGCAGTGAGAACCGGGCGGGCAGGACTAACTATGGCTACACCTTC. Protein: CASSENRAGRTNYGYTF.

DNA of the CDR3: TGTGCCAGTAGTATGGACAGGGTTCCAGATACGCAGTATTTT. Translation: CASSMDRVPDTQYF. V usage is TRBV19 and J usage is TRBJ2-3, with TRBD1 matching over 8 bases. Per germline, CDR1 LNHDA and CDR2 SQIVND (reference sequence). The CDR3 totals 14 residues. Losses at the gene ends were 3 bases for V and 4 bases for J; bases not matched to a gene: 3.

A note on this clone: Other DNA sequences from this sample encode an identical CDR3 as well. The chain carries TRBV5-1 and TRBJ2-7; possible D gene TRBD1, 5 bases. Germline V gene lookup returns CDR1 SGHRS and CDR2 YFSETQ. V dropped 0 bases and J dropped 2 bases, with 9 bases sitting between them. The CDR3 consists of 14 residues. CDR3 DNA: TGCGCCAGCAGCTTGGGGGGCGGCACCTACGAGCAGTACTTC. Translated: CASSLGGGTYEQYF.

This chain connects TRBV7-8 to TRBJ1-1; 9 bases are shared with TRBD1. From germline, CDR1 is SGHVS and CDR2 FQNEAQ. The CDR3 covers 16 residues. With V trimmed by 7 bases and J by 5 bases, 14 bases remained unmatched. The CDR3 protein is CASNSVTGGAGTEAFF. In DNA, the CDR3 is TGTGCCAGCAACAGTGTTACAGGGGGCGCTGGGACTGAAGCTTTCTTT.

The V and J genes are TRBV4-3 and TRBJ2-7, with D hard to call. Trimming cost V 1 base and J 4 bases, with 14 bases left between them. CDR1 is LGHNA, CDR2 YSLEER, per germline. CDR3 length equals 15 residues. CDR3 DNA sequence: TGCGCCAGCAGCCAAGCGGTAGGTGCAGAGTACGAGCAGTACTTC. It translates to CASSQAVGAEYEQYF.

V gene TRBV27 combines with J gene TRBJ2-5; D not certain. V was shortened by 2 bases and J by 5 bases, with 12 bases between the two germline ends. CDR1 and CDR2 (germline): MNHEY, SMNVEV (reference sequence). The CDR3 contains 14 residues. The CDR3 DNA reads as TGTGCCAGCAGTTTAACGACGCCCCAGGAGACCCAGTACTTC. Protein: CASSLTTPQETQYF.

This rearrangement joins TRBV9 to TRBJ2-6; D is unresolved. The CDR3 covers 11 residues. Between the trimmed V and J ends, which lost 7 bases and 6 bases, there was a span of 5 bases. Looked up from germline, CDR1 is SGDLS and CDR2 is YYNGEE. The CDR3 reads CASGEANVLTF. In DNA form, the CDR3 reads TGTGCCAGCGGGGAGGCCAACGTCCTGACTTTC.

The V call is TRBV1, the J call TRBJ2-6; TRBD2 is the table's D call, not checked against the DNA. TRBV1 is described as a pseudogene. The CDR3 spans 15 residues. The CDR3 bases are TGCACCAGTGGTAAGGAGCTCTCTGGGGCCAACGTCCTGACTTTC. This translates into CTSGKELSGANVLTF.

The V gene is TRBV7-9, the J gene TRBJ2-7; 8 bases fit TRBD1. The CDR3 is 16 residues long. The germline V gene encodes CDR1 SEHNR and CDR2 FQNEAQ (reference sequence). The V segment lost 1 base and the J segment 4 bases; nucleotides outside the gene matches: 9. CDR3 bases: TGTGCCAGCAGCTTAGAGGGCAGGGGGCCTTTATACGAGCAGTACTTC. Its translation is CASSLEGRGPLYEQYF.

This rearrangement joins TRBV7-2 to TRBJ1-2, with D possibly TRBD1 on 6 matching bases. The CDR3 consists of 14 residues. The germline V gene has CDR1 SGHTA and CDR2 FQGNSA. V gave up 3 bases and J gave up 5 bases, with 13 bases separating them. CDR3 DNA: TGTGCCAGCAGCTTCGGACAGCCTTCTTATGGCTACACCTTC. Protein sequence: CASSFGQPSYGYTF. The entire variable domain, with the rest obtained from reference TRBV7-2 and TRBJ1-2, is as follows: GAGVSQSPSNKVTEKGKDVELRCDPISGHTALYWYRQSLGQGLEFLIYFQGNSAPDKSGLPSDRFSAERTGGSVSTLTIQRTQQEDSAVYLCASSFGQPSYGYTFGSGTRLTVV.

The rearrangement joins TRBV6-6 to TRBJ1-4, with 7 nucleotides matching TRBD1. Germline loops: CDR1 MNHNY, CDR2 SVGAGI (reference sequence). The CDR3 is made up of 11 amino acids. With V trimmed by 11 bases and J by 8 bases, 5 bases remained unmatched. CDR3 nucleotides: TGTGCCTGCGGACAGGCGGAAAAACTGTTTTTT. Translating gives CACGQAEKLFF.

The V gene is TRBV7-9, the J gene TRBJ2-7, with D possibly TRBD2 on 5 matching bases. This CDR3 has 14 amino acids. V lost 3 bases and J lost 0, with 9 bases in between. Looked up from germline, CDR1 is SEHNR and CDR2 is FQNEAQ (reference sequence). CDR3 coding DNA: TGTGCCAGCAGCTTCGAGCGGAGCTCCTACGAGCAGTACTTC. The encoded protein is CASSFERSSYEQYF.

The V and J genes are TRBV6-5 and TRBJ1-5, with D unresolved. CDR3 length equals 15 residues. Trimming took 10 bases from V and 5 from J, leaving 21 bases between them. Germline assignment: CDR1 MNHEY and CDR2 SVGAGI. CDR3 loop: CATRNFRRPDQPQHF. The CDR3 region has the DNA TGTGCCACTCGGAATTTTAGACGGCCCGATCAGCCCCAGCATTTT.

The chain uses TRBV18 and TRBJ2-5; D perhaps matches TRBD2 (5 bases). The CDR3 totals 15 residues. With 4 bases removed from V and 2 bases from J, the gap between germline ends came to 14 bases. The V gene's germline CDR1 is KGHSH and CDR2 LQKENI. Written as DNA, the CDR3 is TGTGCCAGCTCACTAGCGCCAAATTTACAAGAGACCCAGTACTTC. It encodes CASSLAPNLQETQYF.

This chain links TRBV5-4 with TRBJ2-5; TRBD2 matches 7 bases. The CDR3 length is 11 residues. V gave up 6 bases and J gave up 5 bases; unmatched junction bases: 1. Germline V gives CDR1 SGHNT, CDR2 YYREEE (reference sequence). The CDR3 DNA reads as TGTGCCAGCACCGGGGGGGAGACCCAGTACTTC. Amino acid sequence: CASTGGETQYF. The full variable domain, rest sourced from reference TRBV5-4 and TRBJ2-5, is ETGVTQSPTHLIKTRGQQVTLRCSSQSGHNTVSWYQQALGQGPQFIFQYYREEENGRGNFPPRFSGLQFPNYSSELNVNALELDDSALYLCASTGGETQYFGPGTRLLVL.